This T cell receptor (beta chain) was captured in a study of beta chain features in type 1 diabetes. This CDR3 is 15 amino acids long. CDR1 and CDR2 from the germline V gene are ENHRY and SYGVKD. The isolated RNA, all of it, was reverse transcribed, so expressed TCRB transcripts were what got sequenced. Sequencing was performed with immunoSEQ multiplex PCR; in TCRdb, only in-frame clones are kept and a portion is missing. The repertoire holds hundreds of thousands of clones, with approximately 30% as singletons. This rearrangement joins TRBV10-3 to TRBJ2-5; 9 bases align to TRBD2. The J call is doubtful: the DNA matches TRBJ2-7 better. The material sequenced was naive CD4+ T cells from blood. This TCR came from a man in his late teens or twenties in good health. The CDR3 DNA is TGTGCCATCAGTGAAGTTAATAGCGGGAGCTACGAGCAGTACTTC. Protein product: CAISEVNSGSYEQYF.